Listed below are T cell receptor beta chains from one sample, sequenced in a study of T cells in localized non-small cell lung cancer. Measured with immunoSEQ multiplex PCR; TCRdb has only the in-frame clones, and not every one. The sample holds 35,000 to 45,000 clones, approximately 86% seen once. The material sequenced was peripheral blood, taken before any cancer treatment. All receptors come from a woman between 18 and 49 years old with stage III lung adenocarcinoma. The CDR3 runs from the conserved cysteine through the conserved F or W. A D gene is named only where the DNA matches it firmly. Clone size is not always given. Where it is, it says once, few, many or a class for expanded clones.

clone size,D gene,V gene,J gene,CDR3 protein,CDR3 DNA
.,.,TRBV5-6,TRBJ1-1,CASSLGGHTEAFF,TGTGCCAGCAGCTTGGGGGGGCACACTGAAGCTTTCTTT
.,TRBD1,TRBV18,TRBJ1-2,CASSPQDRPSYGYTF,TGTGCCAGCTCACCTCAGGACAGGCCCAGCTATGGCTACACCTTC
once,.,TRBV15,TRBJ2-7,CATSSWGSLSYEQYF,TGTGCCACCAGCAGTTGGGGGTCACTTTCCTACGAGCAGTACTTC
.,.,TRBV15,TRBJ1-6,CATSRDPGLRSPLHF,TGTGCCACCAGCAGAGATCCGGGACTGCGCTCACCCCTCCACTTT
.,.,TRBV5-1,TRBJ1-1,CASSLRSLMNTEAFF,TGCGCCAGCAGCTTGCGAAGTTTAATGAACACTGAAGCTTTCTTT
.,TRBD2,TRBV2,TRBJ2-2,CASGASGGFTGELFF,TGTGCCAGCGGGGCGAGCGGGGGATTCACCGGGGAGCTGTTTTTT
.,.,TRBV7-2,TRBJ1-6,CASSFLPGSTDNSPLHF,TGTGCCAGCAGCTTCCTCCCTGGGTCCACTGATAATTCACCCCTCCACTTT
.,.,TRBV5-4,TRBJ1-2,CASSLTANYGYTF,TGTGCCAGCAGCTTGACAGCTAACTATGGCTACACCTTC
few,TRBD1,TRBV7-3,TRBJ2-5,CASSLMGQGQTQYF,TGTGCCAGCAGCTTAATGGGACAGGGGCAGACCCAGTACTTC
.,TRBD1,TRBV11-3,TRBJ2-1,CASSPGTGGRNEQFF,TGTGCCAGCAGCCCCGGGACAGGGGGCAGGAATGAGCAGTTCTTC
.,.,TRBV5-1,TRBJ1-1,CASSFRQNTEAFF,TGCGCCAGCAGCTTCCGACAGAACACTGAAGCTTTCTTT
.,.,TRBV18,TRBJ2-2,CASSPDWGRNTGELFF,TGTGCCAGCTCACCGGATTGGGGGAGGAACACCGGGGAGCTGTTTTTT
few,TRBD1,TRBV6-6,TRBJ1-6,CASSTGQGGSPLHF,TGTGCCAGCAGTACGGGACAGGGAGGGTCACCCCTCCACTTT
once,.,TRBV25-1,TRBJ1-3,CASRGPSSGNTIYF,TGTGCCAGCCGAGGCCCGAGCTCTGGAAACACCATATATTTT
.,.,TRBV7-9,TRBJ2-5,CASSLSISLETQYF,TGTGCCAGCAGCTTATCGATAAGTTTGGAGACCCAGTACTTC
.,TRBD2,TRBV11-2,TRBJ2-2,CASSRVAGGPGELFF,TGTGCCAGCAGCCGTGTAGCGGGGGGGCCCGGGGAGCTGTTTTTT
.,TRBD1,TRBV11-3,TRBJ2-7,CASSRSGTGGWEQYF,TGTGCCAGCAGCCGTTCCGGGACAGGGGGCTGGGAGCAGTACTTC
.,.,TRBV7-9,TRBJ1-4,CASSLNSGRVTSEKLFF,TGTGCCAGCAGCTTAAATTCGGGCAGGGTTACTTCGGAAAAACTGTTTTTT
.,.,TRBV6-1,TRBJ1-1,CASSEPLVVSGETFF,TGTGCCAGCAGTGAACCCCTCGTGGTCTCGGGCGAAACTTTCTTT
.,TRBD1,TRBV5-1,TRBJ1-1,CASSLGQGTNTEAFF,TGCGCCAGCAGCTTGGGACAGGGAACGAACACTGAAGCTTTCTTT
.,.,TRBV18,TRBJ2-7,CASSLPGDDYEQYF,TGTGCCAGCTCACTTCCGGGGGACGACTACGAGCAGTACTTC
.,TRBD2,TRBV5-6,TRBJ2-1,CASISGGVGEQFF,TGTGCCAGCATCTCTGGGGGGGTCGGTGAGCAGTTCTTC
once,TRBD1,TRBV2,TRBJ1-5,CASREQGQSNQPQHF,TGTGCCAGCAGGGAACAGGGACAGAGCAATCAGCCCCAGCATTTT
.,TRBD2,TRBV2,TRBJ2-5,CASSRLAGEETQYF,TGTGCCAGCAGTAGACTAGCGGGGGAAGAGACCCAGTACTTC
.,.,TRBV5-6,TRBJ2-7,CASSPGHPYEQYF,TGTGCCAGCAGCCCGGGACATCCCTACGAGCAGTACTTC
.,.,TRBV18,TRBJ1-4,CASSPGIHNEKLFF,TGTGCCAGCTCACCCGGGATTCATAATGAAAAACTGTTTTTT
.,.,TRBV27,TRBJ1-4,CASSRRVTNEKLFF,TGTGCCAGCAGTCGCCGGGTTACTAATGAAAAACTGTTTTTT
few,.,TRBV19,TRBJ1-5,CASSTSLLVGNQPQHF,TGTGCCAGTAGTACAAGCCTACTGGTCGGCAATCAGCCCCAGCATTTT
.,.,TRBV6-6,TRBJ1-1,CATIYNWDGLRTEAFF,TGTGCCACCATATATAATTGGGATGGGTTGCGCACTGAAGCTTTCTTT
.,.,TRBV15,TRBJ1-5,CATSRERGTGNQPQHF,TGTGCCACCAGCAGAGAAAGGGGAACCGGCAATCAGCCCCAGCATTTT
.,.,TRBV28,TRBJ1-2,CASSLSTSRHGYTF,TGTGCCAGCAGTTTATCGACAAGTAGGCATGGCTACACCTTC
.,TRBD2,TRBV10-3,TRBJ2-3,CAISESVAGGGTDTQYF,TGTGCCATCAGTGAGTCAGTAGCGGGGGGAGGGACAGATACGCAGTATTTT
.,.,TRBV11-3,TRBJ2-1,CASSLDSAVADNEQFF,TGTGCCAGCAGCTTAGATTCGGCGGTAGCAGACAATGAGCAGTTCTTC
.,.,TRBV4-2,TRBJ2-7,CASSIDGSSYEQYF,TGTGCCAGCAGCATAGATGGATCCTCCTACGAGCAGTACTTC
.,.,TRBV5-1,TRBJ2-2,CASSLRTNTGELFF,TGCGCCAGCAGCTTGCGGACGAACACCGGGGAGCTGTTTTTT
.,.,TRBV11-1,TRBJ2-7,CASSLEGSRRPYEQYF,TGTGCCAGCAGCTTAGAGGGGAGCCGCAGACCCTACGAGCAGTACTTC
.,TRBD2,TRBV9,TRBJ2-3,CASSPRTRGTDTQYF,TGTGCCAGCAGCCCACGGACTAGAGGCACAGATACGCAGTATTTT
.,.,TRBV7-8,TRBJ2-3,CASSLVARSRTDTQYF,TGTGCCAGCAGCTTAGTCGCCAGGTCGAGGACAGATACGCAGTATTTT
.,.,TRBV6-1,TRBJ2-4,CASRGGTPRLYF,TGTGCCAGCAGAGGGGGGACCCCCAGGTTGTACTTC
.,TRBD1,TRBV19,TRBJ2-7,CASKTTGQGWNEQYF,TGTGCCAGTAAAACCACCGGACAGGGGTGGAACGAGCAGTACTTC
.,TRBD1,TRBV7-2,TRBJ1-4,CASSLRVQGAVEKLFF,TGTGCCAGCAGCTTACGGGTACAGGGGGCTGTAGAAAAACTGTTTTTT
.,.,TRBV30,TRBJ1-1,CAWSPFRDSEAFF,TGTGCCTGGAGTCCCTTCAGGGATTCTGAAGCTTTCTTT
.,.,TRBV5-4,TRBJ1-5,CASSLAGEGQPQHF,TGTGCCAGCAGCTTGGCCGGGGAAGGTCAGCCCCAGCATTTT
.,TRBD1,TRBV7-9,TRBJ1-3,CASSLAGNRDRGNTIYF,TGTGCCAGCAGCTTAGCGGGAAACCGGGACAGGGGAAACACCATATATTTT
.,.,TRBV11-2,TRBJ1-1,CASSSGLYTEAFF,TGTGCCAGCAGCTCCGGGCTTTACACTGAAGCTTTCTTT
.,.,TRBV10-1,TRBJ2-3,CASGPSGTDTQYF,TGCGCCAGCGGGCCTAGCGGCACAGATACGCAGTATTTT
.,.,TRBV7-2,TRBJ1-1,CASSFQGNTEAFF,TGTGCCAGCAGCTTCCAAGGGAACACTGAAGCTTTCTTT
.,.,TRBV5-4,TRBJ1-1,CASSSTGWVGDAGAFF,TGTGCCAGCAGCAGTACAGGGTGGGTTGGTGATGCTGGAGCTTTCTTT
few,.,TRBV25-1,TRBJ1-2,CASRLGAGRGYTF,TGTGCCAGCAGACTCGGGGCGGGACGTGGCTACACCTTC
.,.,TRBV7-2,TRBJ1-1,CASSLSGQAVNTEAFF,TGTGCCAGCAGCTTATCTGGCCAGGCAGTGAACACTGAAGCTTTCTTT
.,.,TRBV6-1,TRBJ1-6,CASSEWDPVNSPLHF,TGTGCCAGCAGTGAATGGGACCCAGTTAATTCACCCCTCCACTTT
.,.,TRBV30,TRBJ1-3,CAWSPRFSGNTIYF,TGTGCCTGGAGTCCCCGTTTCTCTGGAAACACCATATATTTT
.,.,TRBV27,TRBJ1-1,CASSRRGQNTEAFF,TGTGCCAGCAGCCGCAGGGGCCAGAACACTGAAGCTTTCTTT
.,.,TRBV18,TRBJ2-7,CASSPVVDRNYEQYF,TGTGCCAGCTCACCCGTCGTGGACAGAAACTACGAGCAGTACTTC
.,TRBD2,TRBV6-6,TRBJ2-5,CASTEGLAGDQETQYF,TGTGCCAGCACCGAGGGGCTAGCGGGGGACCAAGAGACCCAGTACTTC
.,.,TRBV19,TRBJ1-5,CASSIWGSNQPQHF,TGTGCCAGTAGTATTTGGGGTAGCAATCAGCCCCAGCATTTT
.,TRBD1,TRBV9,TRBJ1-5,CASSVVRQGARSNQPQHF,TGTGCCAGCAGCGTAGTAAGGCAGGGGGCGCGGAGCAATCAGCCCCAGCATTTT
.,.,TRBV7-2,TRBJ2-1,CASSPANEQFF,TGTGCCAGCAGCCCGGCAAATGAGCAGTTCTTC
.,.,TRBV7-6,TRBJ2-7,CASSPIEQYF,TGTGCCAGCAGCCCCATCGAGCAGTACTTC